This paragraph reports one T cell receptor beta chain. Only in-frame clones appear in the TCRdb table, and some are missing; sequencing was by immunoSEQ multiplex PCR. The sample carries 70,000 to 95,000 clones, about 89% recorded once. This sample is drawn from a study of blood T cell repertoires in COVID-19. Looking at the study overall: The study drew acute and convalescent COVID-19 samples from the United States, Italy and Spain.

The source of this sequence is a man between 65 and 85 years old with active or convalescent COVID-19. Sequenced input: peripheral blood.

DNA of the CDR3: TGTGCCAGCAGCGTTGACTACCACAATGAGCAGTTCTTC. Residues: CASSVDYHNEQFF. The chain carries TRBV9 and TRBJ2-1; tentative D call: TRBD2 (5 bases). V lost 2 bases, J lost 5 bases, and 8 bases lay in between. Germline V gives CDR1 SGDLS, CDR2 YYNGEE. CDR3 length: 13 residues.